This TCR beta chain was retrieved from a study of T cell responses to AZD1222 COVID-19 vaccine. Whole-study results and caveats: Mostly white British, mostly female donors; authors suggested clonal diversity may be underestimated. Breadth and depth of Spike-specific TCRs rose after two AZD1222 doses. Across spike, vaccine-associated CD4 TCRs were found, dominant at 160-218 and 743-854.

Germline loops: CDR1 MNHEY, CDR2 SVGAGI. V lost 2 bases and J lost 1, with 9 bases in between. The CDR3 has 15 amino acids. With respect to this clone: Its antigen is still unknown.

Generated by immunoSEQ multiplex PCR, the TCRdb table keeps only in-frame clones and is missing some. Of just over 20,000 clones listed, less than 85% are singletons. Here the sequenced sample was peripheral blood, taken on day 0 of AZD1222 vaccination. This rearrangement joins TRBV6-5 to TRBJ2-1; D is perhaps TRBD2 (5 bases). This clonotype was sampled from an adult in good health. CDR3 amino acids: CASSYDAGSYNEQFF. The CDR3 bases are TGTGCCAGCAGTTACGACGCGGGTTCCTACAATGAGCAGTTCTTC.